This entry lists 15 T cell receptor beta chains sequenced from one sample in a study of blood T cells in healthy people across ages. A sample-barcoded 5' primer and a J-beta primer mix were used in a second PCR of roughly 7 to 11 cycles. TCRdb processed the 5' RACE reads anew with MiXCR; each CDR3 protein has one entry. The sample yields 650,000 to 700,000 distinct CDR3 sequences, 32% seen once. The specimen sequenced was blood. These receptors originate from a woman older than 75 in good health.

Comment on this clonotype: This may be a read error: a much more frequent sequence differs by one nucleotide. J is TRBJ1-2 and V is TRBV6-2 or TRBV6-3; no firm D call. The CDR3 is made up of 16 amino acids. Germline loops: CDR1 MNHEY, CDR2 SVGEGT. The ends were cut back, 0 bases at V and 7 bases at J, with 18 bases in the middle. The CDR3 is CASSYSHVKGGRGYTF. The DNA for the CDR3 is TGTGCCAGCAGTTACTCCCACGTGAAAGGAGGACGTGGCTACACCTTC.

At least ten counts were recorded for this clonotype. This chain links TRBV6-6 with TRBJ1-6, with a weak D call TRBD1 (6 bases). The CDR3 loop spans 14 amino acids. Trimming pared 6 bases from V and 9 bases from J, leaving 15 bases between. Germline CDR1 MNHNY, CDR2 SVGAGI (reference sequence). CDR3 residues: CASSIGGRGSPLHF. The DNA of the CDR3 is TGTGCCAGCAGCATCGGGGGCCGCGGTTCACCCCTCCACTTT.

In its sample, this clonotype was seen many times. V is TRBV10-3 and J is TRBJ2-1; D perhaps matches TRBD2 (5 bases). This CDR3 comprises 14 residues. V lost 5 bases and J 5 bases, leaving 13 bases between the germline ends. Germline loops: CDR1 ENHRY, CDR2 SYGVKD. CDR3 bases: TGTGCCATCAGTTTCCAGACTATCAACAATGAGCAGTTCTTC. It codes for CAISFQTINNEQFF.

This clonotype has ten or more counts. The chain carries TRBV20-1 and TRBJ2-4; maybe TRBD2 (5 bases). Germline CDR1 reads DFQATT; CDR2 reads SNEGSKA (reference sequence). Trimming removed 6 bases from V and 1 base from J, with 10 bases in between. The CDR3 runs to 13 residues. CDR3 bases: TGCAGTGCCATAACGGGGGCCAAAAACATTCAGTACTTC. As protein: CSAITGAKNIQYF.

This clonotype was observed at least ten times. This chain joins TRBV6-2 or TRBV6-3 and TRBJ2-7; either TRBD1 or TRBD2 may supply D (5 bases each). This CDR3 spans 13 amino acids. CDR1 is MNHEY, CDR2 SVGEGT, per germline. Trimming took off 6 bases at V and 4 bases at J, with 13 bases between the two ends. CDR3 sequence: CASRGRRPYEQYF. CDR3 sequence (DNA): TGTGCCAGCAGGGGACGGCGCCCATACGAGCAGTACTTC.

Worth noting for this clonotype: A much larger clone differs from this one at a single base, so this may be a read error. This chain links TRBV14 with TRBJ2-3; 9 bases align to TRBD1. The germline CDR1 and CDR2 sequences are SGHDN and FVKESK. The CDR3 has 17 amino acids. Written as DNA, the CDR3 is TGTGCCGGCAGCCAAGATGGGACAGGGCGGATTAGAGATACGCAGTATTTT. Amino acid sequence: CAGSQDGTGRIRDTQYF.

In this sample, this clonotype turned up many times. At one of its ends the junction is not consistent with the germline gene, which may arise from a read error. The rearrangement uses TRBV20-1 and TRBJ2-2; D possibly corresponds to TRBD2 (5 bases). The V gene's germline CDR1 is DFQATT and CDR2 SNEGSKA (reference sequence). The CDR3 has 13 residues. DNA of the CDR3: TGCAGTGCTTTGGGTGTTAACACCGGGGAGCGGTTTTTT. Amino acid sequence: CSALGVNTGERFF.

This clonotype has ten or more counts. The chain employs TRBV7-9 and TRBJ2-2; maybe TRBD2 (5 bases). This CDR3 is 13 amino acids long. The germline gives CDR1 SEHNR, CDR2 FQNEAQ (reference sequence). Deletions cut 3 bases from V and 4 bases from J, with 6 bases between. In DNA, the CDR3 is TGTGCCAGCAGCTTCGGGGTCACCGGGGAGCTGTTTTTT. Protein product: CASSFGVTGELFF. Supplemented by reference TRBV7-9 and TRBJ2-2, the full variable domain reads DTGVSQNPRHKITKRGQNVTFRCDPISEHNRLYWYRQTLGQGPEFLTYFQNEAQLEKSRLLSDRFSAERPKGSFSTLEIQRTEQGDSAMYLCASSFGVTGELFFGEGSRLTVL.

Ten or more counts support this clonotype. This CDR3 reads CASSLRPGQAKNIQYF. The DNA of the CDR3 is TGCGCCAGCAGCTTACGCCCGGGGCAGGCCAAAAACATTCAGTACTTC. The gene calls are TRBV5-1 and TRBJ2-4; the D gene could be TRBD1 or TRBD2 (5 bases each). Trimming removed 2 bases at V and 1 base at J, with 13 bases between. This CDR3 has 16 residues. Germline CDR1 reads SGHRS; CDR2 reads YFSETQ. The whole variable domain, filled in from reference TRBV5-1 and TRBJ2-4, reads KAGVTQTPRYLIKTRGQQVTLSCSPISGHRSVSWYQQTPGQGLQFLFEYFSETQRNKGNFPGRFSGRQFSNSRSEMNVSTLELGDSALYLCASSLRPGQAKNIQYFGAGTRLSVL.

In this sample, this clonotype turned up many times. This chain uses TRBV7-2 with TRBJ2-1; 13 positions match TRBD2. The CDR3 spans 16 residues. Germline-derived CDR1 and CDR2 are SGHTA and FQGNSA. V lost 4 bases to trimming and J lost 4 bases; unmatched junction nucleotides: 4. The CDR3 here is CASSSPGLAGYNEQFF. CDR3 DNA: TGTGCCAGCAGCTCGCCGGGACTAGCGGGGTACAATGAGCAGTTCTTC.

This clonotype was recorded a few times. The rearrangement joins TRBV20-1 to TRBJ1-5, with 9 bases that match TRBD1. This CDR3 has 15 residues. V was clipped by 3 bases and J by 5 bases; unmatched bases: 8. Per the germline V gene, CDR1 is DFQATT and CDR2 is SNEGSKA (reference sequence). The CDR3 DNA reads TGCAGTGCTAGTGGGCCGGGACAGGGTTATCAGCCCCAGCATTTT. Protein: CSASGPGQGYQPQHF.

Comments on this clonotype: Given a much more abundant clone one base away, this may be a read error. The CDR3 is CASSFDADVGSTEAFF. In DNA, the CDR3 is TGTGCCAGCAGCTTTGATGCGGACGTCGGGAGCACTGAAGCTTTCTTT. The chain is built from TRBV7-8 and TRBJ1-1, with D hard to call. There are 16 residues in the CDR3. CDR1 and CDR2 (germline): SGHVS, FQNEAQ. V lost 3 bases and J 4 bases, leaving 18 bases between the germline ends.

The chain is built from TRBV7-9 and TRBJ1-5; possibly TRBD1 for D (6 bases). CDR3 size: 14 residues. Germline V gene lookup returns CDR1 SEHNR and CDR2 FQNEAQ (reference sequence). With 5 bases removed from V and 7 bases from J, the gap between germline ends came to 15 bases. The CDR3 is CASSHEGGGQPQHF. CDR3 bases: TGTGCCAGCAGCCATGAGGGGGGGGGACAGCCCCAGCATTTT.

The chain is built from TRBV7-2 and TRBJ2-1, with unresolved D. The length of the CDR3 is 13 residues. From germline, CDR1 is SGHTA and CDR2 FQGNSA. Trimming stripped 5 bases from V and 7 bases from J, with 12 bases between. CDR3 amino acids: CASSTGPGNEQFF. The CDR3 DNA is TGTGCCAGCAGCACCGGACCCGGAAATGAGCAGTTCTTC.

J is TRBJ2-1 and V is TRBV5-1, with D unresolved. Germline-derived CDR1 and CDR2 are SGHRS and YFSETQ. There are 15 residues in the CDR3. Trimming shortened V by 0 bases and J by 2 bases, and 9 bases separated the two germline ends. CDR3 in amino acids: CASSLGPGPYNEQFF. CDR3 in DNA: TGCGCCAGCAGCTTGGGTCCCGGCCCCTACAATGAGCAGTTCTTC.